The 2 T cell receptor beta chains given below trace back to one sample, sequenced in a study of PD-1 blockade in mismatch repair-deficient tumors. The repertoire was sequenced with immunoSEQ multiplex PCR; TCRdb's copy has only in-frame clones and lacks some. The sample holds some 19,000 clones, over 75% seen once. Sequenced material: PBMCs, taken 52 weeks after starting pembrolizumab. The receptors here all came from an adult with mismatch repair-deficient cancer.

This clone was observed a handful of times. J is TRBJ2-7 and V is TRBV6-6; no definite D call. The CDR3 runs 12 residues. The germline V and J ends were trimmed by 5 bases and 6 bases, with 11 bases remaining between them. In germline, CDR1 is MNHNY, CDR2 SVGAGI (reference sequence). The CDR3 reads CASSLMHSEQYF. The CDR3 region has the DNA TGTGCCAGCAGTCTCATGCACAGCGAGCAGTACTTC.

This chain uses TRBV21-1 with TRBJ2-7; no DNA check was done on the table's D call, TRBD2. TRBV21-1 is a documented pseudogene. This CDR3 contains 15 residues. Here the CDR3 reads CASSKASCSSYEQYF. The CDR3 DNA sequence: TGTGCCAGCAGCAAAGCCTCCTGTAGCTCCTACGAGCAGTACTTC.